This TCR beta chain is from a study of OX40 agonist ivuxolimab in advanced cancers. About the study as a whole: Ivuxolimab was an agonistic, fully human IgG2 monoclonal antibody directed against OX40 (CD134), a costimulatory receptor. Intravenous ivuxolimab was administered to patients every 2 weeks at six dose levels: 0.01, 0.1, 0.3, 1.5, 3 and 10 mg/kg. Of the 50 to 55 patients in dose escalation, 19 had hepatocellular carcinoma, some 15 had melanoma, 9 had renal cell carcinoma and 9 had head and neck cancer. The monotherapy dose-escalation portion (N ≈ 52 patients) of the phase I ivuxolimab trial is reported in the paper. Partial responses occurred in three dose-escalation patients, of whom one had hepatocellular carcinoma and two had cutaneous melanoma. The purpose of peripheral TCRbeta sequencing was to test whether ivuxolimab changed TCR sequence diversity and led to clonal T-cell expansion. In the dose-escalation cohort, around four fifths of patients were male, and the mean age was approximately 55 years, with a range of about 20 to 79. Prior anti-PD-1, anti-PD-L1 or anti-CTLA-4 therapy was permitted, and checkpoint inhibitors had been received by roughly 40% of dose-escalation patients.

Details on this clone: Its antigen is not yet known. Base qualities are not provided; no much larger clone lies one nucleotide away.

The CDR1 and CDR2 encoded by the germline V gene are MDHEN and SYDVKM. From cysteine to phenylalanine, the CDR3 is 12 amino acids long. Only the CDR3 DNA is retained, 36 bases long and in frame from the first base. Trimming at the junction amounts to 6 bases on V and 3 bases on J, and the germline ends lie 9 bases apart. Genomic DNA was isolated from the sorted cells so that the TCRbeta CDR3 region could be sequenced. The immunoSEQ Assay was used for sequencing of TCRbeta CDR3 regions. In its TCRdb copy, this immuneACCESS table keeps in-frame sequences only and misses some clones. Where compared with another copy, unresolved V genes explain less than half of these, and the others have no known cause. The sample includes tens of thousands of clones, with around 83% observed a single time. The ten largest clones capture approximately 1.8% of the sample. Study-level results and caveats: In the 0.1-3.0 mg/kg groups, partial responders had among the lowest normalized peripheral clonal expansion, particularly in CD8+ T cells. Antigen specificity was not determined for the clonally expanded peripheral T cells. Low levels of normalized T-cell clonal expansion were also shown by some nonresponding patients. At doses of 0.1 to 3.0 mg/kg, clonal expansion of both CD4+ and CD8+ blood T cells was observed from baseline to week 6. After ivuxolimab, CD8+ T cells had more expanded clones than CD4+ T cells on average.

The trial excluded patients who had a history of autoimmune disease or who were on systemic immunosuppression. Peripheral blood for TCR sequencing was collected from all dose cohorts at baseline, on cycle 4 day 1, and on cycle 7 day 1. The samples were drawn from a first-in-human, open-label, multicenter phase I dose-escalation trial of ivuxolimab. Adults with locally advanced or metastatic melanoma, renal cell, hepatocellular, or head and neck squamous cell carcinoma were enrolled in the trial. Before TCR sequencing, CD4+ T cells and CD8+ T cells were sorted from peripheral blood as separate populations.

In this chain, TRBV28 is recombined with TRBJ2-7, with no D gene named confidently. The TCR sequence derives from an adult with an advanced solid tumor such as melanoma, head and neck, liver or kidney cancer. The sequencing used CD4+ or CD8+ T cells sorted from blood, collected in a trial of the OX40 agonist ivuxolimab. The base sequence is TGTGCCAGCAGGTCTGGGGACTACGAGCAGTACTTC. Its protein product is CASRSGDYEQYF. The full variable domain, completed from the reference TRBV28 and TRBJ2-7 proteins outside the CDR3, reads DVKVTQSSRYLVKRTGEKVFLECVQDMDHENMFWYRQDPGLGLRLIYFSYDVKMKEKGDIPEGYSVSREKKERFSLILESASTNQTSMYLCASRSGDYEQYFGPGTRLTVT.